The sequence of this T cell receptor (beta chain) was determined in a study of T cells in Graves' hyperthyroidism and ophthalmopathy. Exclusions: uncontrolled infection, other autoimmune disease, pregnancy, lactation. The CDR3 is 14 residues long. Trimming took off 2 bases at V and 2 bases at J, with 12 bases between the two ends. Germline V gene lookup returns CDR1 GTSNPN and CDR2 SVGIG (reference sequence). Amplification targeted TCR beta CDR3 regions from RNA transcripts. TCR CDR3 regions were first amplified by RT-PCR with HTBI primers. Via MiXCR, TCRdb re-called the multiplex PCR reads, giving one row per CDR3 protein. The top ten hold under 65% of the sample, which has fewer than 250,000 distinct CDR3 sequences, more than 15% seen once. This clonotype has a count of ten or more.

Specimen: blood. The TCR originated in a man aged 50 or older with Graves' hyperthyroidism. This chain uses TRBV30 with TRBJ1-1; D may be TRBD1 (5 bases). In DNA, the CDR3 is TGTGCCTGGAGTATAACAGGTATAAACACTGAAGCTTTCTTT. Translation gives CAWSITGINTEAFF.